These 13 T cell receptor beta chains share one sample of origin, sequenced in a study of metastatic and nonmetastatic thyroid tumors. Every patient was untreated before thyroid surgery. Through MiXCR, TCRdb re-clonotyped the PCR reads. Of under 35,000 clones in the sample, approximately 29% are singletons; the top ten hold 25% to 35%. Sequenced: blood. The source of these receptors is a female donor with papillary thyroid cancer or a benign thyroid nodule (not recorded which). Some clones in this sample may be carry-over from other donors' samples.

This clone has ten or more counts. Other DNA sequences from this sample encode an identical CDR3 as well. This rearrangement joins TRBV27 to TRBJ2-7; 10 nucleotides match TRBD1. Germline CDR1 reads MNHEY; CDR2 reads SMNVEV (reference sequence). V shed 5 bases and J 5 bases; nucleotides not matched to a gene: 6. The CDR3 is 14 residues long. The CDR3 DNA reads as TGTGCCAGCAGTCTCCGGGACAGGGGTCACGAGCAGTACTTC. Its protein product is CASSLRDRGHEQYF.

This clone was recorded a few times. The chain carries TRBV5-4 and TRBJ1-1, with D maybe TRBD1 (6 bases). CDR1 and CDR2 (germline): SGHNT, YYREEE (reference sequence). Trimming left V 3 bases short and J 0 bases short, with 12 bases between. This CDR3 region has 15 residues. The CDR3 sequence: CASSYSQGMNTEAFF. The CDR3 DNA is TGTGCCAGCAGCTATTCACAGGGAATGAACACTGAAGCTTTCTTT.

Ten or more counts support this clone. This chain links TRBV5-4 with TRBJ2-3; no clear D. In germline, CDR1 is SGHNT, CDR2 YYREEE (reference sequence). CDR3 length: 12 amino acids. Trimming took 1 base from V and 4 from J, leaving 4 bases between them. The CDR3 here is CASSLSSDTQYF. The CDR3 bases are TGTGCCAGCAGCTTGTCTTCAGATACGCAGTATTTT.

The V call is TRBV27, the J call TRBJ2-3; either TRBD1 or TRBD2 may supply D (6 bases each). V was trimmed by 7 bases and J by 0 bases, leaving 17 bases between them. Germline assignment: CDR1 MNHEY and CDR2 SMNVEV (reference sequence). The CDR3 loop spans 16 amino acids. CDR3 DNA: TGTGCCAGCACCACGATGTGGGGGGCGAGCACAGATACGCAGTATTTT. This sequence encodes CASTTMWGASTDTQYF.

This clone was observed once. The chain links TRBV11-2 to TRBJ1-1, with 9 bases identical to TRBD1. The V gene end was trimmed by 5 bases and the J gene end by 6 bases; junction bases not matched to a gene: 10. The germline CDR1 and CDR2 sequences are SGHAT and FQNNGV. The CDR3 consists of 15 residues. The CDR3: CASSPPGQGSSEAFF. The CDR3 bases are TGTGCCAGCAGCCCGCCGGGACAGGGTAGCTCTGAAGCTTTCTTT.

This clone was observed a few times. One junction end disagrees with the germline gene, perhaps due to a read error. This sequence joins TRBV27 and TRBJ2-6; 8 positions match TRBD1. CDR3 length: 15 amino acids. Germline CDR1 reads MNHEY; CDR2 reads SMNVEV (reference sequence). Here the CDR3 reads CASTTQGAWANVLTF. CDR3 coding DNA: TGTGCTAGCACCACCCAGGGGGCTTGGGCCAACGTCCTGACTTTC.

This clone was recorded many times. This chain connects TRBV12-3 or TRBV12-4 to TRBJ2-2; no clear D gene. The CDR3 runs 13 residues. Trimming took 6 bases from V and 8 from J, leaving 13 bases between them. CDR3 sequence: CASSLDLVGELFF. In DNA, the CDR3 is TGTGCCAGCAGCCTCGACCTTGTTGGGGAGCTGTTTTTT.

In this sample, this clone turned up many times. The V and J genes are TRBV4-1 and TRBJ2-1; 10 bases map to TRBD2. CDR1 is MGHRA, CDR2 YSYEKL, per germline. The CDR3 runs to 17 residues. Trimming at V came to 3 bases and at J to 4 bases, leaving 9 bases not matched to a gene. The CDR3 DNA reads TGCGCCAGCAGCCAGGAACCCGGGACTAGCGTTTACAATGAGCAGTTCTTC. As protein: CASSQEPGTSVYNEQFF.

This clone has a handful of counts. V usage is TRBV5-4 and J usage is TRBJ2-3, with D perhaps matching TRBD2 (6 bases). CDR1 is SGHNT and CDR2 is YYREEE in the germline V gene (reference sequence). V was shortened by 4 bases and J by 2 bases, with 14 bases between the two germline ends. This CDR3 is 15 amino acids long. The CDR3 protein is CASSLALADTDTQYF. The CDR3 DNA sequence: TGTGCCAGCAGCCTGGCCTTAGCGGACACAGATACGCAGTATTTT. Variable domain in full (rest from reference TRBV5-4 and TRBJ2-3): ETGVTQSPTHLIKTRGQQVTLRCSSQSGHNTVSWYQQALGQGPQFIFQYYREEENGRGNFPPRFSGLQFPNYSSELNVNALELDDSALYLCASSLALADTDTQYFGPGTRLTVL.

This clone occurred many times. The rearrangement joins TRBV4-2 to TRBJ1-3, with D uncertain. The V end lost 3 bases, the J end lost 0 bases, and 12 bases lay between the germline ends. Per germline, CDR1 LGHNA and CDR2 YNFKEQ. This CDR3 is 16 amino acids long. CDR3 DNA sequence: TGTGCCAGCAGCCAGAGTGACGGCACCTCTGGAAACACCATATATTTT. Protein: CASSQSDGTSGNTIYF.

The chain links TRBV27 to TRBJ2-1; D ambiguous. The V gene's germline CDR1 is MNHEY and CDR2 SMNVEV (reference sequence). CDR3 length equals 17 residues. The germline V and J ends were trimmed by 1 base and 2 bases, with 15 bases remaining between them. Here the CDR3 reads CASSLYLGLDPYNEQFF. The CDR3 DNA sequence: TGTGCCAGCAGTTTATACCTGGGGTTGGACCCCTACAATGAGCAGTTCTTC.

The V gene is TRBV7-2, the J gene TRBJ1-5; D gene ambiguous. V dropped 2 bases and J dropped 13 bases, with 9 bases sitting between them. The V gene's germline CDR1 is SGHTA and CDR2 FQGNSA. This CDR3 spans 11 amino acids. The CDR3 region is CASSLWRPQHF. Written as DNA, the CDR3 is TGTGCCAGCAGCTTATGGCGGCCACAGCATTTT.

This clone was counted many times. The CDR3 is CATSDSVAGGAYNEQFF. For the CDR3, the DNA is TGTGCCACCAGTGATTCTGTAGCGGGAGGGGCCTACAATGAGCAGTTCTTC. The chain is built from TRBV24-1 and TRBJ2-1; TRBD2 aligns across 11 bases. With 2 bases clipped from V and 2 bases from J, the junction kept 4 bases outside the gene matches. This CDR3 is 17 amino acids long. Germline CDR1 and CDR2: KGHDR and SFDVKD.